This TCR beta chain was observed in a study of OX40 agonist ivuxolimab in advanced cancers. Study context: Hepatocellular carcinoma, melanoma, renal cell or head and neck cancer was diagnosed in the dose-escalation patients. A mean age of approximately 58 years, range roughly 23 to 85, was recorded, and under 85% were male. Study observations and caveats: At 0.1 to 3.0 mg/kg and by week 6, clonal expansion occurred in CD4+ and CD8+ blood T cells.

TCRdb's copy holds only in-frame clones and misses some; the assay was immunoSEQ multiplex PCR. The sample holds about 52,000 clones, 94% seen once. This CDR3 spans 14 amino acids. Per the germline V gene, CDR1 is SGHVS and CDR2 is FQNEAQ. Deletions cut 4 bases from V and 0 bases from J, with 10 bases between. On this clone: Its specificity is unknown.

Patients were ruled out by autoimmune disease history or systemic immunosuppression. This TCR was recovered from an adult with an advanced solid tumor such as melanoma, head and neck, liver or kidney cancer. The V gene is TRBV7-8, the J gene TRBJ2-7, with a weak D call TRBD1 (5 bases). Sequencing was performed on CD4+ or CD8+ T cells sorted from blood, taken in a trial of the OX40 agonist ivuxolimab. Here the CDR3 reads CASSSTESSYEQYF. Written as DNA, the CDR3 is TGTGCCAGCAGCTCGACAGAGAGCTCCTACGAGCAGTACTTC.